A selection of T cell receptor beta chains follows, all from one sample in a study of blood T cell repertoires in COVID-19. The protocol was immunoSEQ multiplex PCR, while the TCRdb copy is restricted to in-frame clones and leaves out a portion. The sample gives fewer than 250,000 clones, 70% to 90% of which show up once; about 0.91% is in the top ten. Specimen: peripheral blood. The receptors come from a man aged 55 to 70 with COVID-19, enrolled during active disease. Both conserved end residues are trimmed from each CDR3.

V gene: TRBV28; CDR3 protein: ASSDTTGGDEKLF
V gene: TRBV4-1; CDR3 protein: ASSQNRDRVPGQPQH
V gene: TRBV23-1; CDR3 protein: ASSQSAGAGANVLT
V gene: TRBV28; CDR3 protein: ASSADEVNQPQH
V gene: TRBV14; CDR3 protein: ASSQSMRAEAF
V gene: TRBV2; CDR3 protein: ASSRRTGGLADTQY
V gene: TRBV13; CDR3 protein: ASSPPRWRGNTEAF
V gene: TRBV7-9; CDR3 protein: ASSQDRNTEAF
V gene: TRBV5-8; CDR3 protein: ASSPPLAGVITGELF
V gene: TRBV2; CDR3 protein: ASSERGQAVYEQY
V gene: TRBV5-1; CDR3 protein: ASSSGTGVYEQY
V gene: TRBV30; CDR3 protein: AWSGQGRRYEQY
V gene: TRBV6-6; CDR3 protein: ATSGGAREKLF
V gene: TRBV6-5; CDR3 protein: ASSYRGGNTEAF
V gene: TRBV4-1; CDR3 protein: ASSQSRGQVFYGYT
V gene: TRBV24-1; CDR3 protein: ATSDFEAGADNEQF
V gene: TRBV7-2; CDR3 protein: ASSLWGNTEAF
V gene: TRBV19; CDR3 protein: ASRIQGAGTDTQY
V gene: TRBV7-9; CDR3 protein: ASSFQGIYTEAF
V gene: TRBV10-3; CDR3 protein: AISESTGPTGELF
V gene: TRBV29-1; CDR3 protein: SVRQGVAEAF
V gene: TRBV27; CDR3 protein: ASSFRDRDSYNSPLH
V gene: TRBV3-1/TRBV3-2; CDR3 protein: ASSQETTGSTEAF
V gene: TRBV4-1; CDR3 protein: ASSLLMTSGRNEQY
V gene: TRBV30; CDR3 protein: ARDEWATGELF
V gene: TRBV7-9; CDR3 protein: ASSLGLEGYGYT
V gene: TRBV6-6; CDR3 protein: ASSRDIGNTIY
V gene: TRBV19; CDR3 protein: ASSTVFVNTEAF
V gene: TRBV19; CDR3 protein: ASSLGLGGTEAF
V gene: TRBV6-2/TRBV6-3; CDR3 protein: ASSSMDRDNQPQH
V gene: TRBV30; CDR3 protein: ASSSRDRVYQPQH